This is a list of T cell receptor beta chains from one sample in a study of T-cell reconstitution after alpha-beta-depleted transplantation in children. TCRdb used MiXCR to reprocess the PCR reads, holding one entry per CDR3 protein. The sample lists about 500,000 distinct CDR3 sequences; about 33% were seen once. The sample here was PBMCs from the stem cell graft donor, taken from the stem cell graft. The receptors stem from a human donor who donated a stem cell graft to a child with aplastic anemia. Both conserved end residues are part of each CDR3. The order of the fields is D gene, J gene, V gene, clone size, CDR3 protein, CDR3 DNA. A D gene is named only where the DNA matches it firmly. Expanded clones are given a class, and other clones once, few, many or no size at all.

>NA|TRBJ1-1|TRBV9|NA
CASSVVSGRNTEAFF
TGTGCCAGCAGCGTAGTAAGCGGACGGAACACTGAAGCTTTCTTT
>NA|TRBJ1-1|TRBV29-1|once
CSVEDPLRGTEAFF
TGCAGCGTTGAAGACCCACTCCGAGGGACTGAAGCTTTCTTT
>TRBD2|TRBJ2-1|TRBV12-5|few
CASGLVGSGGGQFF
TGTGCTAGTGGTTTGGTAGGTTCGGGGGGTGGGCAGTTCTTC
>NA|TRBJ2-7|TRBV4-3|NA
CASSQDRGSYEQYF
TGCGCCAGCAGCCAAGACAGAGGGTCCTACGAGCAGTACTTC
>NA|TRBJ2-3|TRBV11-2|NA
CASSAPGVQGRTDTQYF
TGTGCCAGCAGCGCGCCGGGAGTACAGGGGCGGACAGATACGCAGTATTTT
>TRBD2|TRBJ2-7|TRBV19|NA
CASGLAGRLDEQYF
TGTGCCAGTGGCCTAGCGGGGCGTCTCGACGAGCAGTACTTC
>TRBD1|TRBJ1-4|TRBV12-3/TRBV12-4|NA
CASSLAGGQMPLSNEKLFF
TGTGCCAGCAGTTTAGCGGGGGGACAGATGCCCCTAAGTAATGAAAAACTGTTTTTT
>TRBD1|TRBJ1-2|TRBV15|NA
CATSRGGTGAGYTF
TGTGCCACCAGCAGAGGAGGGACAGGGGCTGGCTACACCTTC
>NA|TRBJ1-1|TRBV20-1|few
CSALGQGGAEAFF
TGCAGTGCCCTCGGTCAGGGTGGGGCTGAAGCTTTCTTT
>NA|TRBJ1-1|TRBV7-3|few
CASSFQPGSNTEAFF
TGTGCCAGCAGCTTTCAACCCGGATCGAACACTGAAGCTTTCTTT
>NA|TRBJ1-6|TRBV13|NA
CASSLDSGNSPLHF
TGTGCCAGCAGCCTGGACAGCGGCAATTCACCCCTCCACTTT
>NA|TRBJ1-1|TRBV4-3|NA
CASSRQIQGRNTEAFF
TGCGCCAGCAGCCGCCAGATACAGGGAAGAAACACTGAAGCTTTCTTT
>TRBD1|TRBJ1-4|TRBV4-3|NA
CASSQIQGILNEKLFF
TGCGCCAGCAGCCAAATACAGGGGATATTGAATGAAAAACTGTTTTTT
>NA|TRBJ2-1|TRBV27|NA
CASSLSVLVGVARNYNEQFF
TGTGCCAGCAGTTTATCCGTTTTGGTGGGAGTCGCCAGGAACTACAATGAGCAGTTCTTC
>NA|TRBJ1-4|TRBV19|few
CASRPDRRSTTKLFF
TGTGCCAGTAGACCCGACCGGCGTTCGACTACAAAACTGTTTTTT
>NA|TRBJ1-1|TRBV18|few
CASSQDSDLRSTEAFF
TGTGCCAGCTCCCAAGACAGCGACCTCCGAAGCACTGAAGCTTTCTTT
>NA|TRBJ2-2|TRBV6-6|NA
CASRLHGELFF
TGTGCCAGCAGGCTCCACGGGGAGCTGTTTTTT
>NA|TRBJ2-1|TRBV5-1|NA
CASSLVYGGVGGKLPNEQFF
TGCGCCAGCAGCTTGGTTTACGGGGGAGTTGGTGGAAAGTTGCCCAATGAGCAGTTCTTC
>TRBD2|TRBJ2-5|TRBV7-2|few
CASSFAGGVGETQYF
TGTGCCAGCAGCTTCGCCGGGGGGGTTGGAGAGACCCAGTACTTC
>NA|TRBJ2-1|TRBV6-5|medium-sized
CASEASQEQFF
TGTGCCAGCGAAGCGTCCCAGGAGCAGTTCTTC
>TRBD1|TRBJ2-7|TRBV7-8|few
CASSGTGDSYEQYF
TGTGCCAGTTCCGGGACAGGGGACTCCTACGAGCAGTACTTC
>TRBD1|TRBJ1-3|TRBV30|once
CAWSVQGAGNTIYF
TGTGCCTGGAGTGTACAGGGGGCTGGAAACACCATATATTTT
>NA|TRBJ1-1|TRBV6-2/TRBV6-3|NA
CASSWGRRNTEAFF
TGTGCCAGCAGCTGGGGGCGGAGAAACACTGAAGCTTTCTTT
>NA|TRBJ2-2|TRBV7-9|NA
CASSLASSNTGELFF
TGTGCCAGCAGCTTAGCCAGTTCGAACACCGGGGAGCTGTTTTTT
>TRBD2|TRBJ2-7|TRBV6-1|few
CASTSDGRALYEQYF
TGTGCCAGCACCTCTGACGGGAGGGCCCTTTACGAGCAGTACTTC
>TRBD2|TRBJ2-1|TRBV6-1|few
CAISEAGTSGGNNEQFF
TGTGCCATCAGTGAAGCCGGGACTAGCGGGGGAAACAATGAGCAGTTCTTC
>TRBD2|TRBJ2-1|TRBV3-1|NA
CASSQGLAGVGEQFF
TGTGCCAGCAGCCAAGGACTAGCGGGAGTGGGTGAGCAGTTCTTC
>TRBD2|TRBJ2-1|TRBV11-2|NA
CASSPGLAGGPGEQFF
TGTGCCAGCAGCCCAGGACTAGCGGGAGGGCCAGGGGAGCAGTTCTTC
>NA|TRBJ1-1|TRBV7-2|NA
CASSFGDFTEAFF
TGTGCCAGCAGCTTTGGGGACTTCACTGAAGCTTTCTTT
>TRBD1|TRBJ1-4|TRBV29-1|NA
CSVVRDRGDKLFF
TGCAGCGTAGTCCGGGACAGGGGCGATAAACTGTTTTTT
>TRBD1|TRBJ1-1|TRBV4-3|NA
CASSRGQMNTEAFF
TGCGCCAGCAGCCGGGGACAGATGAACACTGAAGCTTTCTTT
>NA|TRBJ1-2|TRBV5-1|NA
CASSLTGEILGYTF
TGCGCCAGCAGCTTGACCGGAGAAATCCTTGGCTACACCTTC
>NA|TRBJ1-6|TRBV9|few
CASSVAGGQLHF
TGTGCCAGCAGCGTAGCTGGGGGTCAGCTCCACTTT
>NA|TRBJ1-2|TRBV7-9|few
CASSLDALSGGYTF
TGTGCCAGCAGCTTAGATGCCCTCAGCGGTGGCTACACCTTC
>NA|TRBJ1-5|TRBV12-3/TRBV12-4|few
CASRSGLNQPQHF
TGTGCCAGCAGGTCGGGGCTCAATCAGCCCCAGCATTTT
>NA|TRBJ1-2|TRBV25-1|NA
CASSELGAGYGYTF
TGTGCCAGCAGTGAACTGGGGGCAGGCTATGGCTACACCTTC
>NA|TRBJ2-1|TRBV6-5|NA
CASSLLRASSYNEQFF
TGTGCCAGCAGTTTGCTTAGGGCGAGCTCCTACAATGAGCAGTTCTTC
>NA|TRBJ2-1|TRBV20-1|NA
CSARDSQGIEDNEQFF
TGCAGTGCTAGAGACTCACAGGGAATAGAGGACAATGAGCAGTTCTTC
>NA|TRBJ1-1|TRBV29-1|few
CSVDGGGTEAFF
TGCAGCGTTGACGGTGGAGGGACTGAAGCTTTCTTT
>NA|TRBJ2-1|TRBV20-1|NA
CSASDSSYNEQFF
TGCAGTGCTAGCGATAGCTCCTACAATGAGCAGTTCTTC
>TRBD1|TRBJ1-6|TRBV5-6|NA
CASSYGWTGQRSNSPLHF
TGTGCCAGCAGCTATGGGTGGACAGGCCAACGCAGCAATTCACCCCTCCACTTT
>NA|TRBJ2-1|TRBV12-3/TRBV12-4|NA
CASGWGSYEQFF
TGTGCCAGCGGGTGGGGGTCTTATGAGCAGTTCTTC